This T cell receptor beta chain was sequenced during a study of beta chain features in type 1 diabetes (dated by TCRdb to 2017 to 2018). Concerning the study at large: Mean age, gender distribution, total cell number and subset yield did not differ between patients and healthy donors. A total of around 100 million sorted cells were examined across all samples, and RNA yield correlated strongly with the number of cells per subset. In the study, TCRB repertoires of sorted circulating CD4+ T cell subsets from recently diagnosed type 1 diabetes patients were compared with those of matched healthy donors. Regulatory and stem cell-like memory subsets were obtained from only 8 patients and roughly 8 healthy donors, while naive and central memory subsets were obtained from all 30 or so donors.

The germline V gene (reference sequence) gives CDR1 as LNHDA and CDR2 as SQIVND. The CDR3 numbers 14 residues from cysteine through phenylalanine. Of all the DNA, just the CDR3 is kept, 42 bases in frame from base 1. At the junction V is shortened by 6 bases and J by 6 bases; bases outside the gene matches: 8. On the study overall, not on this receptor specifically: In all four CD4+ subsets, TCRB CDR3 length was moderately but significantly shorter in type 1 diabetes patients. Because cDNA was sequenced instead of genomic DNA, activated cells with high expression could be over-represented, although the groups did not differ in activation or CD3 levels. Naive, central memory and regulatory TCRB repertoires appeared more similar among patients than among healthy donors. HLA sub-analyses involved small numbers of individuals, so any influence of HLA type on TCRB rearrangement remained unresolved. Shorter templates might have been favored by PCR, but patient and control samples were amplified and corrected together, so both groups would have been affected equally by any skew. Patients with type 1 diabetes made fewer insertions and deleted more nucleotides at VDJ recombination sites, implying thymic rearrangement abnormalities.

Comments on this clone: Its antigen specificity is not known. The sample holds no much larger clone one base away, and base qualities are not on file.

The entire amount of isolated RNA was reverse transcribed using the High Capacity cDNA Reverse Transcription Kit, so the sequenced TCRB transcripts were expressed ones. Deep immunoSEQ sequencing was applied to naive, central memory and regulatory T cell samples, giving an average of about 3.7 million total reads per sample. After sorted cells were lysed in RLT buffer, RNA was extracted with DNase-treated RNeasy Micro or Mini kits, with the choice depending on cell number. To prevent cross-contamination, each cell subset was processed individually, whereas patient and healthy donor samples were processed jointly. The immunoSEQ multiplex PCR was used to amplify TCRB sequences from cDNA, generating 87-bp fragments that spanned the CDR3 region. Sequencing of the amplicons was performed on the Illumina HiSeq platform. From the authors' description of their analysis: Synthetic template baselines were used to correct PCR bias computationally, reads within Hamming distance 2 were collapsed together, and singletons that could not be merged were discarded. By aligning reads against IMGT, V, D and J genes, CDR3 length, and insertions or deletions at six rearrangement sites were assigned. Within each subset, clonotype counts were normalized to sorted cell number, and only after that were true diversity and Gini coefficients computed with the tcR R package. The overlap coefficient, calculated on TCRB nucleotide sequences, was used to quantify repertoire sharing. Out-of-frame TCRB sequences from naive cells were analyzed as a proxy for the pre-selection repertoire. TCRdb obtained this table from immuneACCESS and retained in-frame rearrangements with V and J assigned. These tables miss some clones; where compared with another copy, unresolved V genes account for less than half of the shortfall, and the remainder is unexplained. V, J and clone size were drawn from that table, and D and trimming were deduced from the DNA. This sample holds hundreds of thousands of clones; roughly an eighth were observed only once. The ten largest clones capture around 0.016% of the sample.

Each donor gave one peripheral blood draw, around 100 mL on average, collected into heparinised tubes. Using a panel that included CD45RO, CCR7, CD25, CD127, CD95 and CD27, naive, central memory, regulatory and stem cell-like memory CD4+ T cells were sorted on a BD FACSAria II. Purity was above 98% for every sorted population. PBMCs were isolated immediately by Lymphoprep density gradient centrifugation and stained directly without culture. Samples were stained and sorted in pairs, with one healthy donor and one patient per experiment, so that batch effects were minimized. The sequence joins TRBV19 to TRBJ2-5, with TRBD1 identical over 9 junction bases. The TCR sequence derives from a man aged 25 to 45 with type 1 diabetes. Source material: naive CD4+ T cells from blood. Interpreted using the paper, the cell subset or site label stands for: true naive CD4+ T cells. For the CDR3, the sequence is CASRPGQGTKTQYF. The nucleotide sequence reads TGTGCCAGTAGACCGGGACAGGGTACGAAGACCCAGTACTTC.